What follows are 30 T cell receptor beta chains derived from one specimen sequenced in a study of OX40 agonist ivuxolimab in advanced cancers. Sequencing was performed with immunoSEQ multiplex PCR; in TCRdb, only in-frame clones are kept and a portion is missing. The sample shows over 50,000 clones, nearly 95% of them seen only once. The material sequenced was CD4+ or CD8+ T cells sorted from blood, taken in a trial of the OX40 agonist ivuxolimab. The receptors stem from an adult with an advanced solid tumor such as melanoma, head and neck, liver or kidney cancer.

This clone has a single count. This CDR3 is also generated by other DNA sequences in the sample. The chain recombines TRBV7-6 with TRBJ1-1, with D unclear. Trimming stripped 5 bases from V and 5 bases from J, with 12 bases between. This CDR3 has 13 amino acids. Germline CDR1 SGHVS, CDR2 FNYEAQ. The CDR3, as DNA: TGTGCCAGCAGCGGACCGGGTGGGACTGAAGCTTTCTTT. It encodes CASSGPGGTEAFF.

This clone showed up just once. The rearrangement joins TRBV4-1 to TRBJ2-7; D is undetermined. The length of the CDR3 is 14 residues. Trimming took off 2 bases at V and 3 bases at J, with 11 bases between the two ends. CDR1 is MGHRA, CDR2 YSYEKL, per germline. The CDR3 DNA is TGCGCCAGCAGCCAAACCCCCGACTTCTACGAGCAGTACTTC. This sequence encodes CASSQTPDFYEQYF.

The chain joins TRBV9 to TRBJ2-3; D not certain. The CDR3 has 15 amino acids. V lost 3 bases and J lost 0, with 11 bases in between. The germline gives CDR1 SGDLS, CDR2 YYNGEE. CDR3 sequence: CASSDYTSSTDTQYF. CDR3 DNA sequence: TGTGCCAGCAGCGACTACACCTCTAGCACAGATACGCAGTATTTT.

The V gene is TRBV27, the J gene TRBJ1-5, with 9 bases fitting TRBD1. V lost 3 bases and J lost 4; bases outside the gene matches: 1. Germline assignment: CDR1 MNHEY and CDR2 SMNVEV (reference sequence). The CDR3 length is 14 residues. The CDR3 reads CASSFGQGNQPQHF. In DNA, the CDR3 is TGTGCCAGCAGTTTCGGACAGGGGAATCAGCCCCAGCATTTT.

The chain couples TRBV4-1 to TRBJ2-7; 8 bases are a match to TRBD1. CDR1 and CDR2 from the germline V gene are MGHRA and YSYEKL. This CDR3 contains 15 residues. J lost 3 bases, V lost 1 base, and 5 bases had no gene match. The CDR3 reads CASSQGSGTGYEQYF. The CDR3 coding sequence is TGCGCCAGCAGCCAAGGATCCGGGACAGGCTACGAGCAGTACTTC.

The V call is TRBV14, the J call TRBJ2-2, with D perhaps TRBD1 or TRBD2 (6 bases each). The CDR3 has 15 amino acids. Germline CDR1 and CDR2: SGHDN and FVKESK. V was cut by 3 bases and J by 5 bases, with 13 bases left in between. Here the CDR3 reads CASSHRGGGTGELFF. The DNA of the CDR3 is TGTGCCAGCAGCCACAGGGGAGGAGGTACCGGGGAGCTGTTTTTT.

The genes are TRBV14 and TRBJ1-1; possibly TRBD1 for D (6 bases). Trimming shortened V by 5 bases and J by 9 bases, and 25 bases separated the two germline ends. Germline CDR1 SGHDN, CDR2 FVKESK. The CDR3 is 16 amino acids. The CDR3 is CASSSGTNQVFYQAFF. As DNA, the CDR3 is TGTGCCAGCAGCTCCGGGACAAACCAGGTGTTTTACCAAGCTTTCTTT. The full variable domain, rest sourced from reference TRBV14 and TRBJ1-1, is EAGVTQFPSHSVIEKGQTVTLRCDPISGHDNLYWYRRVMGKEIKFLLHFVKESKQDESGMPNNRFLAERTGGTYSTLKVQPAELEDSGVYFCASSSGTNQVFYQAFFGQGTRLTVV.

The chain combines TRBV11-2 with TRBJ1-6; 12 nucleotides agree with TRBD1. Trimming cost V 1 base and J 7 bases; bases outside gene matches: 8. Germline assignment: CDR1 SGHAT and CDR2 FQNNGV. The CDR3 is 18 residues long. The CDR3: CASSLVAPGQGANSPLHF. DNA for the CDR3: TGTGCCAGCAGCTTAGTAGCGCCGGGACAGGGGGCGAATTCACCCCTCCACTTT.

V usage is TRBV6-4 and J usage is TRBJ2-1; TRBD1 might be the D (5 bases). V was trimmed by 3 bases and J by 1 base, leaving 10 bases between them. The CDR3 is 15 residues long. The germline V gene encodes CDR1 MRHNA and CDR2 SNTAGT. The CDR3 region is CASSESGLSYNEQFF. CDR3 sequence (DNA): TGTGCCAGCAGTGAATCAGGGTTGTCCTACAATGAGCAGTTCTTC.

This rearrangement joins TRBV4-1 to TRBJ1-1; D unclear. The CDR3 is 13 amino acids. V gave up 1 base and J gave up 7 bases, with 10 bases separating them. CDR1 is MGHRA, CDR2 YSYEKL, per germline. The DNA of the CDR3 is TGCGCCAGCAGCCAAGTGGGAGGTTTTGAAGCTTTCTTT. Translation gives CASSQVGGFEAFF.

In this sample, this clone turned up once. V and J are TRBV7-4 and TRBJ1-5; the D is unclear. From germline, CDR1 is SGHVT and CDR2 SQSDAQ. V was trimmed by 1 base and J by 5 bases, leaving 9 bases between them. The CDR3 is 14 amino acids. CDR3: CASSLVGVDQPQHF. The DNA of the CDR3 is TGTGCCAGCAGCTTAGTTGGGGTGGATCAGCCCCAGCATTTT.

The chain links TRBV6-1 to TRBJ2-7, with 8 bases lining up with TRBD1. Trimming at V came to 10 bases and at J to 0 bases, leaving 5 bases not matched to a gene. CDR3 length equals 13 residues. In germline, CDR1 is MNHNS, CDR2 SASEGT. The CDR3 sequence is CATAGTGSYEQYF. The CDR3 DNA reads as TGTGCCACAGCCGGGACAGGCTCCTACGAGCAGTACTTC.

V and J are TRBV2 and TRBJ1-5, with a weak D call TRBD1 (5 bases). This CDR3 spans 14 amino acids. Trimming stripped 6 bases from V and 8 bases from J, with 17 bases between. Germline V lookup: CDR1 SNHLY, CDR2 FYNNEI. The CDR3 DNA follows: TGTGCCAGCAGGATTAGGGCAGGGTTGGAGCCCCAGCATTTT. Its translation is CASRIRAGLEPQHF.

This clone was counted a single time. V is TRBV13 and J is TRBJ2-1; 11 bases match TRBD2. V was clipped by 4 bases and J by 8 bases; unmatched bases: 1. The CDR3 consists of 13 residues. The germline gives CDR1 PRHDT, CDR2 FYEKMQ (reference sequence). DNA for the CDR3: TGTGCCAGCAGCTCGGGACTAGCGGATGAGCAGTTCTTC. Translating gives CASSSGLADEQFF. Combining the CDR3 with reference TRBV13 and TRBJ2-1 gives the whole variable domain AAGVIQSPRHLIKEKRETATLKCYPIPRHDTVYWYQQGPGQDPQFLISFYEKMQSDKGSIPDRFSAQQFSDYHSELNMSSLELGDSALYFCASSSGLADEQFFGPGTRLTVL.

The sample holds a few counts of this clone. The rearrangement links TRBV9 to TRBJ1-1; 10 bases are shared with TRBD1. Germline CDR1 is SGDLS and CDR2 is YYNGEE. This CDR3 is 15 amino acids long. V lost 2 bases and J lost 4; bases outside the gene matches: 5. The CDR3 spells CASSVRDRGGTEAFF. The CDR3 DNA reads as TGTGCCAGCAGCGTCCGGGACAGGGGAGGCACTGAAGCTTTCTTT. The full variable domain, rest sourced from reference TRBV9 and TRBJ1-1, is DSGVTQTPKHLITATGQRVTLRCSPRSGDLSVYWYQQSLDQGLQFLIQYYNGEERAKGNILERFSAQQFPDLHSELNLSSLELGDSALYFCASSVRDRGGTEAFFGQGTRLTVV.

This sequence joins TRBV13 and TRBJ2-1; 8 nucleotides match TRBD2. V dropped 3 bases and J dropped 8; count of bases not matched to a gene: 9. The germline V gene has CDR1 PRHDT and CDR2 FYEKMQ (reference sequence). This CDR3 is 15 amino acids long. The CDR3 spells CASSFRSGSMDEQFF. The CDR3 bases are TGTGCCAGCAGCTTTCGCAGCGGGAGTATGGATGAGCAGTTCTTC.

The rearrangement links TRBV30 to TRBJ1-2; D uncertain. V lost 2 bases and J 6 bases, leaving 16 bases between the germline ends. Per the germline V gene, CDR1 is GTSNPN and CDR2 is SVGIG (reference sequence). The CDR3 covers 14 residues. The CDR3 reads CAWSPHPNGDGYTF. Written as DNA, the CDR3 is TGTGCCTGGAGTCCCCACCCAAACGGGGATGGCTACACCTTC.

The V gene is TRBV7-3, the J gene TRBJ2-1; TRBD2 is a possible D gene (6 bases). CDR3 size: 12 residues. The V gene lost 2 bases and the J gene lost 8 bases, with 7 bases spanning the gap. Germline-derived CDR1 and CDR2 are SGHTA and FQGTGA. The CDR3 DNA is TGTGCCAGCAGCTTAGTAGCGGATGAGCAGTTCTTC. Translated: CASSLVADEQFF.

The gene calls are TRBV27 and TRBJ2-5; a possible D gene is TRBD1 (7 bases). This CDR3 comprises 14 residues. V shed 6 bases and J shed 7 bases, with 18 bases lying between them. Germline CDR1 and CDR2: MNHEY and SMNVEV (reference sequence). The CDR3 DNA reads as TGTGCCAGCAGCCCCGACAGGGAGGATTGGACCCAGTACTTC. Translating gives CASSPDREDWTQYF.

The chain has TRBV7-8 and TRBJ2-3; 7 bases map to TRBD2. J was trimmed by 6 bases and V by 5 bases; bases with no gene match: 5. The CDR3 has 13 amino acids. In germline, CDR1 is SGHVS, CDR2 FQNEAQ. The CDR3 DNA is TGTGCCAGCAGCCGGGGGGTCCCGGATACGCAGTATTTT. It encodes CASSRGVPDTQYF.

The V call is TRBV5-6, the J call TRBJ2-7, with D perhaps matching TRBD1 (5 bases). With 0 bases removed from V and 3 bases from J, the gap between germline ends came to 7 bases. The CDR3 extends over 13 amino acids. CDR1 is SGHDT and CDR2 is YYEEEE in the germline V gene. The DNA of the CDR3 is TGTGCCAGCAGCTTGGGGACAATCTACGAGCAGTACTTC. It translates to CASSLGTIYEQYF.

The chain joins TRBV5-4 to TRBJ1-1; the D gene is possibly TRBD1 (5 bases). CDR3 length equals 14 residues. V was shortened by 0 bases and J by 3 bases, with 9 bases between the two germline ends. The germline V gene has CDR1 SGHNT and CDR2 YYREEE (reference sequence). The CDR3 DNA follows: TGTGCCAGCAGCTTGGTGACAGACTACACTGAAGCTTTCTTT. Its translation is CASSLVTDYTEAFF.

The chain joins TRBV7-2 to TRBJ2-1; 10 bases map to TRBD2. V was pared by 1 base and J by 5 bases, with 2 bases of the junction left unmatched. The CDR3 loop spans 15 amino acids. CDR1 is SGHTA, CDR2 FQGNSA, per germline. CDR3 sequence: CASSLVGTSDNEQFF. CDR3 sequence (DNA): TGTGCCAGCAGCTTAGTTGGGACTAGCGACAATGAGCAGTTCTTC.

The chain uses TRBV4-1 and TRBJ1-5, with D possibly TRBD1 on 5 matching bases. Trimming took 4 bases from V and 3 from J, leaving 13 bases between them. The CDR3 covers 15 residues. CDR1 and CDR2 (germline): MGHRA, YSYEKL. CDR3 nucleotides: TGCGCCAGCAGCCGAGACCCAGGGAACAATCAGCCCCAGCATTTT. Translated, it gives CASSRDPGNNQPQHF.

This rearrangement joins TRBV7-3 to TRBJ2-7; a weak D match, TRBD2 (6 bases). The CDR3 length is 14 residues. V gave up 5 bases and J gave up 2 bases, with 13 bases separating them. Germline V lookup: CDR1 SGHTA, CDR2 FQGTGA. CDR3 sequence reads: CASSPSSDPYEQYF. CDR3 bases: TGTGCCAGCAGCCCCTCTAGCGATCCCTACGAGCAGTACTTC. Full variable domain (remainder filled in from reference TRBV7-3 and TRBJ2-7): GAGVSQTPSNKVTEKGKYVELRCDPISGHTALYWYRQSLGQGPEFLIYFQGTGAADDSGLPNDRFFAVRPEGSVSTLKIQRTERGDSAVYLCASSPSSDPYEQYFGPGTRLTVT.

The chain employs TRBV5-4 and TRBJ1-5; 9 bases are a match to TRBD1. J gave up 0 bases and V 4 bases, and 17 bases lay outside the gene matches. The V gene's germline CDR1 is SGHNT and CDR2 YYREEE (reference sequence). The CDR3 totals 20 residues. As DNA, the CDR3 is TGTGCCAGCAGCCCGACGACAACAGGGGGCTCCCTCCTTAGCAATCAGCCCCAGCATTTT. Protein sequence: CASSPTTTGGSLLSNQPQHF. Together with reference TRBV5-4 and TRBJ1-5, the CDR3 gives the full variable domain: ETGVTQSPTHLIKTRGQQVTLRCSSQSGHNTVSWYQQALGQGPQFIFQYYREEENGRGNFPPRFSGLQFPNYSSELNVNALELDDSALYLCASSPTTTGGSLLSNQPQHFGDGTRLSIL.

The CDR3 DNA reads TGTGCCAGCAGTTCAGAACTAGCGGGAGAGGTAGATACGCAGTATTTT. This sequence encodes CASSSELAGEVDTQYF. The rearrangement uses TRBV5-6 and TRBJ2-3, with TRBD2 identical over 11 bases. The CDR3 is 16 amino acids. Germline V CDR1 and CDR2: SGHDT, YYEEEE. Losses at the gene ends were 5 bases for V and 5 bases for J; bases not matched to a gene: 10.

The chain links TRBV9 to TRBJ1-3; D is ambiguous. The CDR3 spans 15 residues. V was shortened by 0 bases and J by 2 bases, with 9 bases between the two germline ends. The V gene's germline CDR1 is SGDLS and CDR2 YYNGEE. CDR3: CASSVVAETGNTIYF. The CDR3 DNA reads as TGTGCCAGCAGCGTAGTTGCAGAGACTGGAAACACCATATATTTT.

V usage is TRBV7-9 and J usage is TRBJ1-6; 10 bases fit TRBD1. Losses at the gene ends were 7 bases for V and 10 bases for J; bases not matched to a gene: 19. In germline, CDR1 is SEHNR, CDR2 FQNEAQ (reference sequence). CDR3 length equals 18 residues. CDR3 sequence reads: CASTTGTGEIGRLSPLHF. The CDR3 nucleotides are TGTGCCAGCACGACCGGGACAGGGGAGATAGGGAGATTGTCACCCCTCCACTTT. Variable domain in full (rest from reference TRBV7-9 and TRBJ1-6): DTGVSQNPRHKITKRGQNVTFRCDPISEHNRLYWYRQTLGQGPEFLTYFQNEAQLEKSRLLSDRFSAERPKGSFSTLEIQRTEQGDSAMYLCASTTGTGEIGRLSPLHFGNGTRLTVT.

This chain uses TRBV7-9 with TRBJ2-2; 7 bases are shared with TRBD2. J lost 5 bases, V lost 4 bases, and 13 bases had no gene match. The V gene's germline CDR1 is SEHNR and CDR2 FQNEAQ (reference sequence). The length of the CDR3 is 17 residues. CDR3 protein: CASSYPGGLSSTGELFF. The CDR3 DNA reads as TGTGCCAGCAGCTATCCGGGAGGTCTAAGTAGTACCGGGGAGCTGTTTTTT.